A single sample gave rise to the 10 T cell receptor beta chains below, sequenced in a study of shared clonotypes between healthy human individuals. In the naive CD8 group, cells lacked CD45RO and were positively selected for CCR7, so terminally differentiated effector memory CD45RA+ cells were left out. Libraries were prepared by immunoSEQ multiplex PCR; TCRdb keeps only in-frame clonotypes and omits some of them. The sample comprises 2 million or so clones, roughly 94% of which are singletons, and 1% to 1.3% rests with the top ten. The sequencing sample was made of naive CD8+ T cells sorted from blood. Receptors originate from a man aged 18-30 years in good health.

This clone occurred a few times. The V call is TRBV6-5, the J call TRBJ2-7; 7 nucleotides align to TRBD2. Germline CDR1 reads MNHEY; CDR2 reads SVGAGI. The length of the CDR3 is 14 residues. Germline trimming cut 5 bases from V and 4 bases from J; bases unmatched to any gene: 8. CDR3 nucleotide sequence: TGTGCCAGCAGTAGAAGTGGGACTATTTACGAGCAGTACTTC. Protein sequence: CASSRSGTIYEQYF.

This rearrangement joins TRBV27 to TRBJ2-4, with 7 positions matching TRBD1. There are 16 residues in the CDR3. Germline CDR1 MNHEY, CDR2 SMNVEV (reference sequence). The trim removed 1 base at V and 6 bases at J, leaving 9 bases unmatched. The CDR3 protein is CASSLWAGGLGNIQYF. The CDR3 DNA reads TGTGCCAGCAGTTTATGGGCAGGGGGTTTGGGAAACATTCAGTACTTC.

The chain combines TRBV5-4 with TRBJ2-7, with D maybe TRBD2 (5 bases). The CDR3 totals 14 residues. The V end lost 0 bases, the J end lost 5 bases, and 12 bases lay between the germline ends. Germline V CDR1 and CDR2: SGHNT, YYREEE (reference sequence). CDR3 nucleotides: TGTGCCAGCAGCTTGGCCGGGCGGGTTGACGAGCAGTACTTC. Amino acids: CASSLAGRVDEQYF. Together with reference TRBV5-4 and TRBJ2-7, the CDR3 gives the full variable domain: ETGVTQSPTHLIKTRGQQVTLRCSSQSGHNTVSWYQQALGQGPQFIFQYYREEENGRGNFPPRFSGLQFPNYSSELNVNALELDDSALYLCASSLAGRVDEQYFGPGTRLTVT.

In the case of this clone: This CDR3 is also generated by other DNA sequences in the sample. This chain joins TRBV19 and TRBJ2-5, with 8 bases identical to TRBD1. There are 14 residues in the CDR3. V lost 6 bases to trimming and J lost 0 bases; unmatched junction nucleotides: 3. Germline V CDR1 and CDR2: LNHDA, SQIVND (reference sequence). CDR3 region: CASSPDRDQETQYF. CDR3 nucleotides: TGTGCCAGTAGCCCGGACAGGGACCAAGAGACCCAGTACTTC.

Worth noting for this clone: The junction shows a germline mismatch at one end, possibly a read error. The genes are TRBV15 and TRBJ2-1, with a weak D call TRBD2 (6 bases). CDR3 length: 14 residues. CDR1 is LNHNV and CDR2 is YYDKDF in the germline V gene (reference sequence). The CDR3 loop reads CATSSSGSFNEQFF. In DNA form, the CDR3 reads TGTGCCACCAGCAGTAGCGGTTCCTTCAATGAGCAGTTCTTC.

The rearrangement uses TRBV11-2 and TRBJ2-7; no clear D gene. The CDR3 loop spans 13 amino acids. V was pared by 0 bases and J by 3 bases, with 6 bases between. Germline V gene sequence: CDR1 SGHAT, CDR2 FQNNGV. CDR3: CASSLDSGYEQYF. DNA of the CDR3: TGTGCCAGCAGCTTAGATTCCGGCTACGAGCAGTACTTC.

This clone has just one count. The rearrangement uses TRBV6-5 and TRBJ1-6; D not resolved. Germline V gene data show CDR1 as MNHEY and CDR2 as SVGAGI. The CDR3 is 15 amino acids. V lost 0 bases, J lost 10 bases, and 13 bases lay in between. As DNA, the CDR3 is TGTGCCAGCAGTTACTCGAAGGCTTTGGGGTCACCCCTCCACTTT. Its translation: CASSYSKALGSPLHF.

This chain connects TRBV5-4 to TRBJ2-4; 8 positions match TRBD1. This CDR3 is built from 11 residues. V trimming: 3 bases; J trimming: 13 bases; junction bases outside the gene matches: 3. The germline V gene encodes CDR1 SGHNT and CDR2 YYREEE (reference sequence). The CDR3 DNA follows: TGTGCCAGCAGCTCCGGGACAGGACAGTACTTC. Amino acid sequence: CASSSGTGQYF.

This rearrangement joins TRBV27 to TRBJ2-7; TRBD2 aligns across 11 bases. Losses at the gene ends were 4 bases for V and 5 bases for J; bases not matched to a gene: 7. CDR1 MNHEY and CDR2 SMNVEV come from the germline V gene (reference sequence). The CDR3 sequence is 15 residues long. CDR3 sequence: CASSSLAGGPNEQYF. The CDR3 DNA sequence: TGTGCCAGCAGTTCCTTAGCGGGAGGGCCCAACGAGCAGTACTTC.

CDR3 amino acids: CASSELGTGNTIYF. The CDR3 DNA sequence: TGTGCCAGCAGTGAACTGGGAACTGGAAACACCATATATTTT. V gene TRBV6-1 combines with J gene TRBJ1-3; the D is unclear. V gave up 2 bases and J gave up 2 bases, with 7 bases separating them. Germline V gives CDR1 MNHNS, CDR2 SASEGT. This CDR3 spans 14 amino acids.